Described below is a single T cell receptor beta chain sequence and its context. The data originate from a study of blood T cell repertoires in COVID-19. Study-wide context: From T cells, B-cell-depleted T cells, or PBMCs came the material, which was cDNA or gDNA.

Assay: immunoSEQ multiplex PCR; the TCRdb copy retains only in-frame clones and omits some. The data contain roughly 260,000 clones, 87% of them singletons. V lost 5 bases and J 4 bases, leaving 10 bases between the germline ends. Germline V gene data show CDR1 as MNHEY and CDR2 as SMNVEV (reference sequence). This CDR3 has 13 residues. V is TRBV27 and J is TRBJ2-3; possibly TRBD2 for D (5 bases). This clonotype was obtained from a woman between 45 and 60 years old who had recovered from COVID-19. Material for sequencing was peripheral blood. In DNA form, the CDR3 reads TGTGCCAGCAGTGCCCCCGGGGCAGATACGCAGTATTTT. This gives the protein CASSAPGADTQYF.